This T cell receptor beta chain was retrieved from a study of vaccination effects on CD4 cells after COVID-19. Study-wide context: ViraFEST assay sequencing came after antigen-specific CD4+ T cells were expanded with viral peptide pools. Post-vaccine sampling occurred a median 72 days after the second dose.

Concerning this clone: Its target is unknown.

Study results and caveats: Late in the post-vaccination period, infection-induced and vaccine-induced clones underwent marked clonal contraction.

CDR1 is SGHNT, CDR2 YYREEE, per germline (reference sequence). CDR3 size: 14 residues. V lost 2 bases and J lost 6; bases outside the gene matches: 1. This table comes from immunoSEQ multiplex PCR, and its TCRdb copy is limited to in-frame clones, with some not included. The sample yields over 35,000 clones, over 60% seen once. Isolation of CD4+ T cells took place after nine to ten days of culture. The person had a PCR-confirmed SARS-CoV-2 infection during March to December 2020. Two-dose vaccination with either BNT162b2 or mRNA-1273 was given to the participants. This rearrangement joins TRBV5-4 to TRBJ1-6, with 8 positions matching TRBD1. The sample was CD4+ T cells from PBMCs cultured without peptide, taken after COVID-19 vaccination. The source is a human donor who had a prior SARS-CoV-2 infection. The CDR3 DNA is TGTGCCAGCAGCTTAACAGGGGGTAATTCACCCCTCCACTTT. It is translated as CASSLTGGNSPLHF.